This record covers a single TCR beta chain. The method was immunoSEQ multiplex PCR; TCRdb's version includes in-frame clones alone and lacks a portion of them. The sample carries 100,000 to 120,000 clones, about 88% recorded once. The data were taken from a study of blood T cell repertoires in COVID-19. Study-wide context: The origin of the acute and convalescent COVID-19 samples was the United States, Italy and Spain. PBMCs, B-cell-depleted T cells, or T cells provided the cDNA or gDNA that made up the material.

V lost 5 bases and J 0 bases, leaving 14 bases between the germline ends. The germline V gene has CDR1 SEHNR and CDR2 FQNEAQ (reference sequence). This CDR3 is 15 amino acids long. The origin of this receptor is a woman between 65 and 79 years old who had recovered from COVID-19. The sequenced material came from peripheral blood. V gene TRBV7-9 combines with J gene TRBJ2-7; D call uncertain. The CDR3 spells CASSRHARNSYEQYF. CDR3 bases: TGTGCCAGCAGCCGCCACGCGCGGAACTCCTACGAGCAGTACTTC.